One sample yielded the 18 T cell receptor beta chains listed below, sequenced in a study of CD8 T cells in Susac syndrome. RNA in amounts of about 0.5 to 1 ug was reverse transcribed with random hexamers. TCRdb used MiXCR to reprocess the immunoSEQ multiplex PCR reads, holding one entry per CDR3 protein. The table has about 120,000 distinct CDR3 sequences, roughly 94% seen once; the top ten hold about 0.29%. Sequences were obtained from CD8+ T cells from PBMCs. All receptors come from a human donor with Susac syndrome.

CDR3 sequence: CSVQVANTGELFF. DNA for the CDR3: TGCAGCGTTCAGGTGGCGAACACCGGGGAGCTGTTTTTT. The chain couples TRBV29-1 to TRBJ2-2; no definite D call. The CDR3 length is 13 residues. V was pared by 5 bases and J by 0 bases, with 7 bases between. Per germline, CDR1 SQVTM and CDR2 ANQGSEA.

This clonotype was recorded only once. The V and J genes are TRBV9 and TRBJ2-2; 7 bases map to TRBD2. CDR3 size: 12 residues. Germline V lookup: CDR1 SGDLS, CDR2 YYNGEE. J lost 8 bases, V lost 3 bases, and 1 base had no gene match. CDR3: CASSAGRGELFF. CDR3 DNA sequence: TGTGCCAGCAGCGCCGGGAGGGGGGAGCTGTTTTTT. Using reference TRBV9 and TRBJ2-2 for the parts outside the CDR3, the full variable domain is DSGVTQTPKHLITATGQRVTLRCSPRSGDLSVYWYQQSLDQGLQFLIQYYNGEERAKGNILERFSAQQFPDLHSELNLSSLELGDSALYFCASSAGRGELFFGEGSRLTVL.

The chain links TRBV4-2 to TRBJ1-4, with a weak D call TRBD1 (6 bases). V was clipped by 0 bases and J by 3 bases, with 8 bases between them. Germline CDR1 reads LGHNA; CDR2 reads YNFKEQ. This CDR3 is 15 amino acids long. CDR3 protein: CASSQDKGANEKLFF. The CDR3 DNA follows: TGTGCCAGCAGCCAAGATAAGGGGGCTAATGAAAAACTGTTTTTT.

The chain recombines TRBV7-6 with TRBJ2-3, with D possibly being TRBD2 (5 bases). Germline V gives CDR1 SGHVS, CDR2 FNYEAQ. The CDR3 is 15 amino acids. The V end lost 4 bases, the J end lost 0 bases, and 11 bases lay between the germline ends. The CDR3 DNA follows: TGTGCCAGCAGCTGGACGGGGATGAGCACAGATACGCAGTATTTT. Its translation: CASSWTGMSTDTQYF.

This chain joins TRBV2 and TRBJ1-2; 7 bases align to TRBD1. This CDR3 is 14 amino acids long. CDR1 is SNHLY and CDR2 is FYNNEI in the germline V gene. Trimming at V came to 6 bases and at J to 3 bases, leaving 7 bases not matched to a gene. CDR3 coding DNA: TGTGCCAGCAGGTGGGGGCAGGGGGACTATGGCTACACCTTC. This codes for CASRWGQGDYGYTF.

The chain couples TRBV9 to TRBJ1-2, with TRBD1 as a possible D gene (5 bases). This CDR3 spans 15 amino acids. The V gene lost 4 bases and the J gene lost 4 bases, with 17 bases spanning the gap. Germline assignment: CDR1 SGDLS and CDR2 YYNGEE. The CDR3 DNA reads as TGTGCCAGCAGCCCCCTTGGGGGAGTAATCTATGGCTACACCTTC. Its translation is CASSPLGGVIYGYTF.

For the CDR3, the DNA is TGCAGCGTTGCCCCGGGGAGTCTAACTGAAGCTTTCTTT. It translates to CSVAPGSLTEAFF. The V call is TRBV29-1, the J call TRBJ1-1; D ambiguous. V lost 4 bases to trimming and J lost 5 bases, with 14 bases between them. This CDR3 is built from 13 residues. Germline V gene sequence: CDR1 SQVTM, CDR2 ANQGSEA.

The genes are TRBV19 and TRBJ1-1; tentative D call: TRBD1 (5 bases). Per the germline V gene, CDR1 is LNHDA and CDR2 is SQIVND (reference sequence). Trimming pared 3 bases from V and 5 bases from J, leaving 10 bases between. The length of the CDR3 is 13 residues. CDR3 sequence (DNA): TGTGCCAGTAGTATTTCGGGGCGGACTGAAGCTTTCTTT. Translated: CASSISGRTEAFF.

This chain connects TRBV7-6 to TRBJ2-1; D may be TRBD2 (5 bases). Germline values: CDR1 SGHVS, CDR2 FNYEAQ. The CDR3 extends over 15 amino acids. V was clipped by 2 bases and J by 3 bases, with 11 bases between them. Here the CDR3 DNA reads TGTGCCAGCAGCTTACTCGTCGGGGTCTACAATGAGCAGTTCTTC. This translates into CASSLLVGVYNEQFF.

The CDR3 here is CSVEKGGGPQETQYF. The CDR3 DNA reads TGCAGCGTTGAAAAGGGAGGGGGGCCCCAAGAGACCCAGTACTTC. The gene calls are TRBV29-1 and TRBJ2-5; the D gene is possibly TRBD2 (7 bases). The CDR3 sequence is 15 residues long. V gave up 2 bases and J gave up 1 base, with 14 bases separating them. Per germline, CDR1 SQVTM and CDR2 ANQGSEA.

The J gene is TRBJ2-1, the V gene TRBV4-2; D assignment may be TRBD1 or TRBD2 (5 bases each). Trimming pared 0 bases from V and 6 bases from J, leaving 18 bases between. Germline V gene lookup returns CDR1 LGHNA and CDR2 YNFKEQ. This CDR3 contains 17 residues. Here the CDR3 DNA reads TGTGCCAGCAGCCAAGATCTCTTCGGGCAGAGGGGCAATGAGCAGTTCTTC. Protein product: CASSQDLFGQRGNEQFF.

The CDR3 sequence is CASSESIATDTQYF. The CDR3 DNA reads as TGTGCCAGCAGTGAATCTATAGCTACAGATACGCAGTATTTT. The chain carries TRBV25-1 and TRBJ2-3; no definite D call. Germline V gene data show CDR1 as MGHDK and CDR2 as SYGVNS. Trimming removed 1 base from V and 3 bases from J, with 8 bases in between. The CDR3 length is 14 residues. Full variable domain (remainder filled in from reference TRBV25-1 and TRBJ2-3): EADIYQTPRYLVIGTGKKITLECSQTMGHDKMYWYQQDPGMELHLIHYSYGVNSTEKGDLSSESTVSRIRTEHFPLTLESARPSHTSQYLCASSESIATDTQYFGPGTRLTVL.

V gene TRBV12-3 or TRBV12-4 combines with J gene TRBJ1-1; D is unclear. This CDR3 is 13 amino acids long. V dropped 5 bases and J dropped 0 bases, with 7 bases sitting between them. The CDR3 DNA is TGTGCCAGCAGTGCGACCTTGAACACTGAAGCTTTCTTT. Protein product: CASSATLNTEAFF.

The V gene is TRBV7-9, the J gene TRBJ2-2; no definite D call. CDR1 is SEHNR, CDR2 FQNEAQ, per germline (reference sequence). The CDR3 covers 12 residues. V was clipped by 8 bases and J by 4 bases, with 8 bases between them. The CDR3 region has the DNA TGTGCCAGCTATGGCGGCACCGGGGAGCTGTTTTTT. This sequence encodes CASYGGTGELFF.

The V gene is TRBV13, the J gene TRBJ2-3; 10 bases fit TRBD2. The CDR3 is made up of 15 amino acids. The germline gives CDR1 PRHDT, CDR2 FYEKMQ (reference sequence). Trimming cost V 2 bases and J 4 bases; bases outside gene matches: 3. CDR3 DNA sequence: TGTGCCAGCAGCTTACCTAGCGGGGGTGCAGATACGCAGTATTTT. Translating gives CASSLPSGGADTQYF.

The J gene is TRBJ2-1, the V gene TRBV19; D ambiguous. This CDR3 spans 14 amino acids. V lost 5 bases and J 3 bases, leaving 11 bases between the germline ends. Germline CDR1 and CDR2: LNHDA and SQIVND (reference sequence). In nucleotides, the CDR3 is TGTGCCAGTAGTCCCCGGACCTACTACAATGAGCAGTTCTTC. Its protein is CASSPRTYYNEQFF.

The count of this clonotype is one. The chain carries TRBV15 and TRBJ1-1; 8 nucleotides align to TRBD1. The ends lost 4 bases at V and 3 bases at J; junction bases unmatched: 7. From germline, CDR1 is LNHNV and CDR2 YYDKDF (reference sequence). This CDR3 region has 15 residues. The CDR3 reads CATSKYRGVDTEAFF. Here the CDR3 DNA reads TGTGCCACCAGCAAGTACAGGGGGGTCGACACTGAAGCTTTCTTT.

The table lists this clonotype with a count of one. The V call is TRBV2, the J call TRBJ2-2, with 8 bases aligning to TRBD1. Unmatched junction bases numbered 2, after V lost 4 bases and J lost 4 bases. The CDR3 runs to 14 residues. Per germline, CDR1 SNHLY and CDR2 FYNNEI. CDR3 loop: CASSGTGITGELFF. In DNA, the CDR3 is TGTGCCAGCAGTGGGACAGGGATCACCGGGGAGCTGTTTTTT.